The 6 T cell receptor beta chains listed next were all sequenced from one sample in a study of siplizumab effects on memory and regulatory T cells. Libraries were prepared by immunoSEQ multiplex PCR; TCRdb keeps only in-frame clonotypes and omits some of them. The sample lists roughly 97,000 clones; roughly 92% were seen once. Sequenced sample: Tregs sorted from blood. These receptors originate from a human donor in good health.

The chain combines TRBV7-3 with TRBJ1-1; a weak D match, TRBD1 (6 bases). Per germline, CDR1 SGHTA and CDR2 FQGTGA. The V gene lost 1 base and the J gene lost 3 bases, with 12 bases spanning the gap. CDR3 length equals 15 residues. DNA of the CDR3: TGTGCCAGCAGCTTAAATAACCAGGGGCACACTGAAGCTTTCTTT. Its translation is CASSLNNQGHTEAFF.

The CDR3 DNA follows: TGTGCCAGCAAAATAAGGGTAGCGGGGGCCGAGACCCAGTACTTC. Residues: CASKIRVAGAETQYF. The V gene is TRBV5-6, the J gene TRBJ2-5; 9 bases are shared with TRBD2. The CDR3 covers 15 residues. With V trimmed by 6 bases and J by 5 bases, 11 bases remained unmatched. CDR1 is SGHDT and CDR2 is YYEEEE in the germline V gene. Based on the CDR3 plus reference TRBV5-6 and TRBJ2-5, the full variable domain is DAGVTQSPTHLIKTRGQQVTLRCSPKSGHDTVSWYQQALGQGPQFIFQYYEEEERQRGNFPDRFSGHQFPNYSSELNVNALLLGDSALYLCASKIRVAGAETQYFGPGTRLLVL.

This chain links TRBV7-2 with TRBJ1-2, with D unclear. The CDR3 has 14 amino acids. Germline loops: CDR1 SGHTA, CDR2 FQGNSA. V was cut by 1 base and J by 5 bases, with 11 bases left in between. CDR3 loop: CASSLGVQRYGYTF. CDR3 DNA: TGTGCCAGCAGCTTAGGGGTCCAGAGGTATGGCTACACCTTC.

The chain links TRBV2 to TRBJ1-3; D gene uncertain. CDR3 size: 13 residues. Between the trimmed V and J ends, which lost 4 bases and 7 bases, there was a span of 11 bases. The germline CDR1 and CDR2 sequences are SNHLY and FYNNEI. The CDR3 nucleotides read TGTGCCAGCAGTGTCGGTCTGCCCAACACCATATATTTT. Its protein is CASSVGLPNTIYF.

The rearrangement links TRBV11-2 to TRBJ2-1; 13 bases map to TRBD2. The J segment lost 9 bases and the V segment lost 5 bases, leaving 4 bases of the junction unmatched. The germline CDR1 and CDR2 sequences are SGHAT and FQNNGV. The length of the CDR3 is 14 residues. CDR3: CASSTSGRASEQFF. The CDR3 region has the DNA TGTGCCAGCAGCACTAGCGGGAGGGCCTCTGAGCAGTTCTTC.

This clone was seen a single time. The rearrangement links TRBV18 to TRBJ1-5; D is possibly TRBD1 (6 bases). Germline V gene sequence: CDR1 KGHSH, CDR2 LQKENI. V was trimmed by 4 bases and J by 7 bases, leaving 14 bases between them. The CDR3 has 14 residues. CDR3 sequence reads: CASSQTGPGQPQHF. CDR3 nucleotide sequence: TGTGCCAGCTCACAAACAGGGCCGGGGCAGCCCCAGCATTTT.